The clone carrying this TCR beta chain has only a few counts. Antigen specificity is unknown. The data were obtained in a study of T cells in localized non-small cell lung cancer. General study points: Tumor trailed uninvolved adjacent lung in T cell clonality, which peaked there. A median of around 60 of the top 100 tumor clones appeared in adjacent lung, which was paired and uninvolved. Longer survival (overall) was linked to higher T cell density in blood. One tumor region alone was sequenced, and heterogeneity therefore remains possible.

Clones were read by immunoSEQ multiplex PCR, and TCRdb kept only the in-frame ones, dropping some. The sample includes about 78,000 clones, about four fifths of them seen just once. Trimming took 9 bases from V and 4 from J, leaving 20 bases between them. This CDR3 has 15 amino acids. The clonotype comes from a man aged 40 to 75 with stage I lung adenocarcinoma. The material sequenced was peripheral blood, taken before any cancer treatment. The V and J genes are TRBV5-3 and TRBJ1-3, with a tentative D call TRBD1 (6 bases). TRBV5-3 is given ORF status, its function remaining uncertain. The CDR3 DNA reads TGTGCCAACCCACTTTGTGGCAGGGGCGGAAACACCATATATTTT. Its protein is CANPLCGRGGNTIYF.